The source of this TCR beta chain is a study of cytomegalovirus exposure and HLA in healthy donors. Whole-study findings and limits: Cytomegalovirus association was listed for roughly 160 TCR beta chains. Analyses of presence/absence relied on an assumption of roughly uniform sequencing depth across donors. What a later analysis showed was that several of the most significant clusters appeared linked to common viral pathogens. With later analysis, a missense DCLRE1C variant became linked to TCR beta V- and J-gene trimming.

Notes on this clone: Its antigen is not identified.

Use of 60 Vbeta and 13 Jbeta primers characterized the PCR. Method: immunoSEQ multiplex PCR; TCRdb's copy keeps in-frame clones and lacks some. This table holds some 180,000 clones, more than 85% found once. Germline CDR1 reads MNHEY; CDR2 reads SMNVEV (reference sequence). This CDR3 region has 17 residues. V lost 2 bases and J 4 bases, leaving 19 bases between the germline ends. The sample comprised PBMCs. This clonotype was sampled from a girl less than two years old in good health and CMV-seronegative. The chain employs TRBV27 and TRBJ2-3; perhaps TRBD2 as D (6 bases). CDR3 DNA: TGTGCCAGCAGTTTAAGTGAATGGGGAGGACGGTCAGATACGCAGTATTTT. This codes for CASSLSEWGGRSDTQYF.